This TCR beta chain was sequenced during a study of CXCR3-negative and CXCR3-positive naive CD8 T cells. Study-wide points: Naive subsets were similarly diverse, while memory CD8+ repertoires were much less diverse.

Germline V gene data show CDR1 as LGHNA and CDR2 as YNFKEQ. There are 16 residues in the CDR3. Remarks on this clonotype: Its antigen is still unknown.

cDNA libraries for TRB were generated by 5' RACE incorporating UMI labels. TCRdb re-called the 5' RACE reads, yielding one record per CDR3 amino acid sequence without DNA. The sample includes about 130,000 distinct CDR3 sequences. The chain employs TRBV4-2 and TRBJ2-7; TCRdb's D gene call, TRBD1, goes unchecked for lack of DNA. Specimen: naive CXCR3- CD8+ T cells from blood. As to subset: CD45RO-CCR7+CD27+CD95- naive CD8+ T cells lacking CXCR3 (TNR3-). The source is a human donor in good health. Some clones in this sample may be carry-over from other donors' samples. The CDR3 loop reads CASSQEGGVKAYEQYF.